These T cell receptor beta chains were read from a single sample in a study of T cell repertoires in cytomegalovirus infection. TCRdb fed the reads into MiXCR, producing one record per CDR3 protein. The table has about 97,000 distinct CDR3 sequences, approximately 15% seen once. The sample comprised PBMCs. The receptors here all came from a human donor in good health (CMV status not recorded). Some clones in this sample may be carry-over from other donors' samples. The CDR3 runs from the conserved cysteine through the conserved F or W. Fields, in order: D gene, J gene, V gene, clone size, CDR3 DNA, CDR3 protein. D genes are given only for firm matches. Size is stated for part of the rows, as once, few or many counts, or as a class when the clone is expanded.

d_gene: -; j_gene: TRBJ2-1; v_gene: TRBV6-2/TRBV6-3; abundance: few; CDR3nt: TGTGCCAGCAGTCAGGGGGGAGAGCAGTTCTTC; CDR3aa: CASSQGGEQFF
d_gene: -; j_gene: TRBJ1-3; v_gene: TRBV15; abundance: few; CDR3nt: TGTGCCACCAGCAGAGTCGGGCGACCCTCTGGAAACACCATATATTTT; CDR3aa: CATSRVGRPSGNTIYF
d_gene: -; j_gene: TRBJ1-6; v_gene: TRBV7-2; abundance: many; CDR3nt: TGTGCCAGCAGCTTAGCGGCAGGGGCGTATAATTCACCCCTCCACTTT; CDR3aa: CASSLAAGAYNSPLHF
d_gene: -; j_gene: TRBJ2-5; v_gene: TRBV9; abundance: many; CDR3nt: TGTGCCAGCAGCGAGAGCGGCCAAGAGACCCAGTACTTC; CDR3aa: CASSESGQETQYF
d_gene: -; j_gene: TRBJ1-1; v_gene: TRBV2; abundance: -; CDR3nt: TGTGCCAGCACGGGAGACAGTGGCACTGAAGCTTTCTTT; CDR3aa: CASTGDSGTEAFF
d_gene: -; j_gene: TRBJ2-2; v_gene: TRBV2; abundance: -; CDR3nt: TGTGCCAGCAGGTGGGGGACCTTGAACACCGGGGAGCTGTTTTTT; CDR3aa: CASRWGTLNTGELFF
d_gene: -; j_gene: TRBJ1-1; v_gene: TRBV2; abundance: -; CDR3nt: TGTGCCAGCTCGTACACTGAAGCTTTCTTT; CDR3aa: CASSYTEAFF
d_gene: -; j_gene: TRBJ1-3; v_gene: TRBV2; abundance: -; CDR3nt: TGTGCCAGCAGTGAAGCGGGGGGTTTCTCAGGAAACACCATATATTTT; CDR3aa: CASSEAGGFSGNTIYF
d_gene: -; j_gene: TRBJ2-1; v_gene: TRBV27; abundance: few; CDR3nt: TGTGCCAGCAGTCCCTGGGACAACTACAATGAGCAGTTCTTC; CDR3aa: CASSPWDNYNEQFF
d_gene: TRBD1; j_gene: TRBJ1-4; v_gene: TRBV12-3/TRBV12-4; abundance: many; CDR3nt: TGTGCCAGCAGTTTCAACCCGGGACAGGGGTCTGAAAAACTGTTTTTT; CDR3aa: CASSFNPGQGSEKLFF
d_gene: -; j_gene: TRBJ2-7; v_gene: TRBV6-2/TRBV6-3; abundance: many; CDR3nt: TGTGCCAGCAGTTACCGGGCTGGACACTCCGGCTACGAGCAGTACTTC; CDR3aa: CASSYRAGHSGYEQYF
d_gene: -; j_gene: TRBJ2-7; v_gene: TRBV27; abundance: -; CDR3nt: TGTGCCAGCAGTTTAACAGGGAGGTACGAGCAGTACTTC; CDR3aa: CASSLTGRYEQYF
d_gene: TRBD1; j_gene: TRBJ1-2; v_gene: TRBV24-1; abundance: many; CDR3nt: TGTGCCACCAGTGATTTGGCCCCTCCCGACCAGGGGGATAACTATGGCTACACCTTC; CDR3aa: CATSDLAPPDQGDNYGYTF
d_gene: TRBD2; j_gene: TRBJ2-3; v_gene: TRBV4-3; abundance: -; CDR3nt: TGCGCCAGCAGCCAGGGACTAGCGGGGGGCTACACAGATACGCAGTATTTT; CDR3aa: CASSQGLAGGYTDTQYF
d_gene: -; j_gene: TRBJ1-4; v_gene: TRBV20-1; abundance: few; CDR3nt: TGCAGTGCTAGAGATCTAAGGGCCGCAACTAATGAAAAACTGTTTTTT; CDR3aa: CSARDLRAATNEKLFF
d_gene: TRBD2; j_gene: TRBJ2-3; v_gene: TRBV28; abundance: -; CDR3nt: TGTGCCAGCAGTTACCCTGCGGGGGGGAGCACAGATACGCAGTATTTT; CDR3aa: CASSYPAGGSTDTQYF
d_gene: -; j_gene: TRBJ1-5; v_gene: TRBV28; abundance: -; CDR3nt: TGTGCCAGCAGTTTAGGGGGGGATAGCAATCAGCCCCAGCATTTT; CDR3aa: CASSLGGDSNQPQHF
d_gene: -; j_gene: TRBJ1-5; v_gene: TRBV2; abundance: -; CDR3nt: TGTGCCAGCAGTCAACGACTATCTCATCAGCCCCAGCATTTT; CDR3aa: CASSQRLSHQPQHF
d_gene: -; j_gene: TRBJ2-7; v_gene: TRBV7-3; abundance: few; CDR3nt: TGTGCCAGCAGCCCCGTGGCACAGTTCGCCTACGAGCAGTACTTC; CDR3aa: CASSPVAQFAYEQYF
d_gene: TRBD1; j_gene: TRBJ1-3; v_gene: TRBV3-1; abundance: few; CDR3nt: TGTGCCAGCAGCCCGCTCGACAGGGTTGGTACCATATATTTT; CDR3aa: CASSPLDRVGTIYF
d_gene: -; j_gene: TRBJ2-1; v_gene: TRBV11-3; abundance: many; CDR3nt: TGTGCCAGCAGCTTGCGGCAGGGTTCTAATGAGCAGTTCTTC; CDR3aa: CASSLRQGSNEQFF
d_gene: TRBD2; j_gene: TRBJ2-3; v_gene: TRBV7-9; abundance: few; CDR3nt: TGTGCCAGCATCAGGACTAGCGTTGGCGATACGCAGTATTTT; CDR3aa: CASIRTSVGDTQYF
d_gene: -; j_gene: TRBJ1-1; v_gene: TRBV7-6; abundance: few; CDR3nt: TGTGCCAGCACCTGGGGGGCGATGAACACTGAAGCTTTCTTT; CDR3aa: CASTWGAMNTEAFF
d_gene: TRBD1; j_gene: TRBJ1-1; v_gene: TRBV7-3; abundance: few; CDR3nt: TGTGCCAGCAGCCTACGTTCAGGGGGCACTGAAGCTTTCTTT; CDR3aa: CASSLRSGGTEAFF
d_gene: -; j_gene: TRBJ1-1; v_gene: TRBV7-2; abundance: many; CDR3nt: TGTGCCAGCAGCTTAGCGCGGGGGACTGAAGCTTTCTTT; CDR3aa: CASSLARGTEAFF
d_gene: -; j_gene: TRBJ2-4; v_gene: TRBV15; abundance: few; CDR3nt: TGTGCCACCAGCAGAGAGCTACAAAACATTCAGTACTTC; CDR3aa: CATSRELQNIQYF
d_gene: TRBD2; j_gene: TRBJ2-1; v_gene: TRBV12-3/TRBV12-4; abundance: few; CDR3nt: TGTGCCAGCAGATCGACTAGCGGGGGGGAGGGTGAGCAGTTCTTC; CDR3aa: CASRSTSGGEGEQFF
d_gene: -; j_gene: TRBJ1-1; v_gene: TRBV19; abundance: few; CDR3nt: TGTGCCAGTAGTATACCCCCTCTGAACACTGAAGCTTTCTTT; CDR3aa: CASSIPPLNTEAFF
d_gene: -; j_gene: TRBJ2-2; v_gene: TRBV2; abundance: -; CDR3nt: TGTGCCAGCAGTGAACAGGGCTCGAACACCGGGGAGCTGTTTTTT; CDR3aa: CASSEQGSNTGELFF
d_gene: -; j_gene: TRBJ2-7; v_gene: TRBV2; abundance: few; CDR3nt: TGTGCCAGCAGTGTGCCAACCTACGAGCAGTACTTC; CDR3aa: CASSVPTYEQYF
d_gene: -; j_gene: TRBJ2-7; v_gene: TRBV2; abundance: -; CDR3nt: TGTGCCAGCAGTAGAGAGGACGGGTACGAGCAGTACTTC; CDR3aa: CASSREDGYEQYF
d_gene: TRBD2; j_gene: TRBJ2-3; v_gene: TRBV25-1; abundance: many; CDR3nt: TGTGCCAGCAGTGTCCGGCTAGCGGGGGGGTCTAGCACAGATACGCAGTATTTT; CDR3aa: CASSVRLAGGSSTDTQYF
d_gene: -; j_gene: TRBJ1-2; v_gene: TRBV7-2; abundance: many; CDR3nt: TGTGCCAGCAGCTTAGCGCGAACGGATGGGTACGGCTACACCTTC; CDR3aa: CASSLARTDGYGYTF
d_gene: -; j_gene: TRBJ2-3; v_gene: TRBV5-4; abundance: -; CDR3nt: TGTGCCAGCAGCTTGGCTGGCTCCTATACGCAGTATTTT; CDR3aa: CASSLAGSYTQYF
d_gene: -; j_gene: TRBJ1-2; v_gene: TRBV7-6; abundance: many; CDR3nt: TGTGCCAGCAGCTTAACTGGAGGGTCAGGGGCATCGCGGTATGGCTACACCTTC; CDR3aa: CASSLTGGSGASRYGYTF
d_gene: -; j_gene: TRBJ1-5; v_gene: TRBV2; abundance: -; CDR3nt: TGTGCCAGCAGTGGGGGCAGGGCAGGTCAGCCCCAGCATTTT; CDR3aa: CASSGGRAGQPQHF
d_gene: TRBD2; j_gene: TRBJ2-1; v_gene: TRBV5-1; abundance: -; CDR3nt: TGCGCCAGCAGCTCAAATAGCGGGGAGTACAATGAGCAGTTCTTC; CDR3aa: CASSSNSGEYNEQFF
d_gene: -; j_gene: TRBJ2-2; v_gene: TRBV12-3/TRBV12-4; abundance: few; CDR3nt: TGTGCCAGCAGTTCTACCTTTGACGGGGAGCTGTTTTTT; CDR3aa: CASSSTFDGELFF
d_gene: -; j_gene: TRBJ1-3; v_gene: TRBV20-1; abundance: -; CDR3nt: TGCAGTGCTAGAGGGCAGGGAAGGGATGTTTACTCTGGAAACACCATATATTTT; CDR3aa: CSARGQGRDVYSGNTIYF
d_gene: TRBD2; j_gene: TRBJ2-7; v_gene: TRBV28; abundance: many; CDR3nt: TGTGCCAGCGCTACACAAATGATGGGTAGCGGGGGGACGACCTACGAGCAGTACTTC; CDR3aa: CASATQMMGSGGTTYEQYF
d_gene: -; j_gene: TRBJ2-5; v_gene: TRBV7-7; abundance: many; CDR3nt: TGTGCTAGCAGCCAGAGTATCGGACTGAAGATAGAGACCCAGTACTTC; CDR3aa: CASSQSIGLKIETQYF
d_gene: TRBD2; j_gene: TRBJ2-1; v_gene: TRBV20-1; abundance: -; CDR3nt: TGCAGTGCTAGAGATCGGTTAACGGCGGGGGGACCAAATGAGCAGTTCTTC; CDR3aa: CSARDRLTAGGPNEQFF
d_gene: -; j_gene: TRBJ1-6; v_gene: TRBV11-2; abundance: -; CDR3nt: TGTGCCAGCAGCTTAGATCTGGGGGCAGGGAGGAAACCACCCCTCCACTTT; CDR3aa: CASSLDLGAGRKPPLHF
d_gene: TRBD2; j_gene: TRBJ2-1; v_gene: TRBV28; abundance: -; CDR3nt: TGTGCCAGCCAAGCGGGGGGGCCCAATGAGCAGTTCTTC; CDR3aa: CASQAGGPNEQFF
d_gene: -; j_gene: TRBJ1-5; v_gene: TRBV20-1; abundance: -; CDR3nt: TGCAGTGCTAGTTCTGGAGATCAGCCCCAGCATTTT; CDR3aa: CSASSGDQPQHF
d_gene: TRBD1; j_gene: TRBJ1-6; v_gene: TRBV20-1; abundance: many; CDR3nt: TGCAGTGCTAGCTTGGGACAGAATAATTCACCCCTCCACTTT; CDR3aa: CSASLGQNNSPLHF
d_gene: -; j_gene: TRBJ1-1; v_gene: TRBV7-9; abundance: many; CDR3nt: TGTGCCAGCAGCCCAAACCTCGGGACAATCACTGAAGCTTTCTTT; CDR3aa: CASSPNLGTITEAFF
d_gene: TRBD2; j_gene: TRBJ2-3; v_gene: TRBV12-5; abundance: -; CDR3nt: TGTGCTAGTGGTTCCAGCGGGGGCACAGATACGCAGTATTTT; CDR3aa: CASGSSGGTDTQYF
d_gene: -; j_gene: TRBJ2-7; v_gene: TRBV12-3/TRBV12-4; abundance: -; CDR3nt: TGTGCCAGCAGTTTAGTCGTCGGGGGAGAGCAGTACTTC; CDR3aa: CASSLVVGGEQYF
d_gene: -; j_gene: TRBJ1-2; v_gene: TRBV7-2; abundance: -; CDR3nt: TGTGCCAGCAGCTTCGGGGCTAACTATGGCTACACCTTC; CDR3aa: CASSFGANYGYTF
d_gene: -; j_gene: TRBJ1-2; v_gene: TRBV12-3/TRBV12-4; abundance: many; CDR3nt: TGTGCCAGCACCTCTTGGGGGGCGGCTAACTATGGCTACACCTTC; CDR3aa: CASTSWGAANYGYTF
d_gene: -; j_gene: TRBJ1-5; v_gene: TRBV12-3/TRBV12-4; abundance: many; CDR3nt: TGTGCCAGCAGCGGAGCACCTACTGGACAGTTTTATCAGCCCCAGCATTTT; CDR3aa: CASSGAPTGQFYQPQHF
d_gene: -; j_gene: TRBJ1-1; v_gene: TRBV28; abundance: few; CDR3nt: TGTGCCAGCAGGCCCCTTCAGGCTGAAGCTTTCTTT; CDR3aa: CASRPLQAEAFF
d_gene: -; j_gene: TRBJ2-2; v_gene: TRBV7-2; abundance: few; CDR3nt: TGTGCCAGCAGCTCCCGCGCCGCAACGAACACCGGGGAGCTGTTTTTT; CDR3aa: CASSSRAATNTGELFF
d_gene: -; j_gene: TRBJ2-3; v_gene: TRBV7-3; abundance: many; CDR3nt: TGTGCCAGCAGCTTAATTGCCGTCGGGGATACGCAGTATTTT; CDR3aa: CASSLIAVGDTQYF
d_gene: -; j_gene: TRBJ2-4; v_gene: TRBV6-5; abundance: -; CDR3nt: TGTGCCAGCAGTTACTCCCTGGGAGGACTAGCCAAAAACATTCAGTACTTC; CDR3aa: CASSYSLGGLAKNIQYF
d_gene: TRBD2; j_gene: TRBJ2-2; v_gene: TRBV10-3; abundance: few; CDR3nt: TGTGCCATCAGTACACTAGCGGCGAACACCGGGGAGCTGTTTTTT; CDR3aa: CAISTLAANTGELFF